Listed below are T cell receptor beta chains from one sample, sequenced in a study of human T cells and chemical hapten exposure. TCRdb redid the calling of the RACE reads with MiXCR, one entry per CDR3 protein. The sample has under 60,000 distinct CDR3 sequences, roughly 9% seen once. The sequencing here drew on whole blood, taken in connection with sensitization to the hapten diphenylcyclopropenone (DPC). The receptor set was obtained from a woman aged 25 to 39 with alopecia areata. Some clones in this sample may be carry-over from other donors' samples. CDR3s include the opening cysteine and the closing phenylalanine or tryptophan. D genes are given only for firm matches. The size field is filled for only some rows; it gives once, few, many or a size class.

length	J	D	V	size	CDR3	DNA
17	TRBJ1-6	.	TRBV4-2	.	CASSQEGPVRKNSPLHF	TGTGCCAGCAGCCAAGAAGGACCAGTCAGGAAGAATTCACCCCTCCACTTT
16	TRBJ1-2	TRBD1	TRBV28	few	CASSLNPGQGGDGYTF	TGTGCCAGCAGTTTAAACCCGGGACAGGGTGGCGATGGCTACACCTTC
15	TRBJ2-4	.	TRBV12-3/TRBV12-4	.	CASSSDGGFLNIQYF	TGTGCCAGCAGCTCCGATGGGGGCTTTCTAAACATTCAGTACTTC
17	TRBJ2-5	TRBD2	TRBV7-2	.	CASSLAGTSVPEKTQYF	TGTGCCAGCAGCTTAGCGGGGACTAGCGTGCCCGAGAAGACCCAGTACTTC
15	TRBJ1-1	TRBD1	TRBV28	.	CASRGQTGLNTEAFF	TGTGCCAGCAGGGGACAGACAGGCCTGAACACTGAAGCTTTCTTT
16	TRBJ2-3	.	TRBV4-3	few	CASSQDRATGADTQYF	TGCGCCAGCAGCCAAGATAGGGCGACGGGGGCAGATACGCAGTATTTT
13	TRBJ2-7	.	TRBV7-2	many	CASSSGPDHEQYF	TGTGCCAGCAGCTCGGGACCGGACCACGAGCAGTACTTC
14	TRBJ2-5	TRBD2	TRBV15	.	CATSGGGHQETQYF	TGTGCCACCAGCGGCGGGGGGCACCAAGAGACCCAGTACTTC
13	TRBJ2-1	.	TRBV4-2	.	CASSQDFGDEQFF	TGTGCCAGCAGCCAAGATTTCGGCGACGAGCAGTTCTTC
16	TRBJ1-4	TRBD1	TRBV27	few	CASSLIRGQGNEKLFF	TGTGCCAGCAGTCTAATTAGGGGACAGGGGAATGAAAAACTGTTTTTT
15	TRBJ2-7	TRBD2	TRBV7-8	.	CASSLDELAGSEQYF	TGTGCCAGCAGCTTAGACGAACTAGCGGGGAGTGAGCAGTACTTC
14	TRBJ2-3	.	TRBV7-6	few	CASSLAFSTDTQYF	TGTGCCAGCAGCTTAGCTTTTAGCACAGATACGCAGTATTTT
14	TRBJ2-3	TRBD2	TRBV28	few	CATRTSGRSDTQYF	TGTGCCACCCGGACTAGCGGGCGCTCTGATACGCAGTATTTT
15	TRBJ2-5	.	TRBV20-1	few	CSAPLGGVSLETQYF	TGCAGTGCTCCCTTGGGCGGGGTGTCCTTGGAGACCCAGTACTTC
14	TRBJ2-7	.	TRBV2	.	CASSGTTSSYEQYF	TGTGCCAGCAGTGGGACAACTAGCTCCTACGAGCAGTACTTC
14	TRBJ1-6	.	TRBV7-3	.	CASSASGGPSPLHF	TGTGCCAGCAGCGCATCCGGAGGACCTTCACCCCTCCACTTT
15	TRBJ1-3	TRBD1	TRBV6-5	few	CASRGTGLAGNTIYF	TGTGCCAGCAGGGGGACAGGGCTTGCGGGAAACACCATATATTTT
13	TRBJ1-6	.	TRBV28	medium-sized	CASSHPGNSPLHF	TGTGCCAGCAGCCATCCCGGAAATTCACCCCTCCACTTT
16	TRBJ2-6	.	TRBV28	few	CASSLLVSSGANVLTF	TGTGCCAGCAGTTTATTAGTTTCCTCTGGGGCCAACGTCCTGACTTTC
15	TRBJ1-2	.	TRBV7-2	few	CASSFDGGADYGYTF	TGTGCCAGCAGCTTCGACGGAGGGGCTGACTATGGCTACACCTTC
12	TRBJ2-5	.	TRBV2	few	CASIVVLETQYF	TGTGCCAGCATAGTGGTTCTTGAGACCCAGTACTTC
13	TRBJ1-2	.	TRBV6-5	.	CASSYSMYGGYTF	TGTGCCAGCAGTTACTCCATGTACGGCGGCTACACCTTC
14	TRBJ1-2	TRBD1	TRBV28	few	CANPEGDRNYGYTF	TGTGCCAACCCTGAGGGGGACAGGAACTATGGCTACACCTTC
18	TRBJ2-6	TRBD1	TRBV12-3/TRBV12-4	.	CASSLMGQPVSGANVLTF	TGTGCCAGCAGTTTAATGGGACAGCCAGTCTCTGGGGCCAACGTCCTGACTTTC
14	TRBJ2-3	TRBD2	TRBV6-2/TRBV6-3	few	CASRSSGGTDTQYF	TGTGCCAGCAGATCGAGCGGGGGCACAGATACGCAGTATTTT
15	TRBJ2-3	.	TRBV28	.	CASSLPTRITDTQYF	TGTGCCAGCAGTTTACCGACTAGGATCACAGATACGCAGTATTTT
15	TRBJ2-2	.	TRBV6-5	few	CASSYWQTNGGELFF	TGTGCCAGCAGTTATTGGCAGACTAACGGCGGGGAGCTGTTTTTT
14	TRBJ1-2	.	TRBV15	many	CATSRGYGTYGYTF	TGTGCCACCAGCAGAGGATACGGTACCTATGGCTACACCTTC
16	TRBJ2-2	.	TRBV24-1	many	CATSDSSGRYTGELFF	TGTGCCACCAGTGATTCGTCAGGGAGGTACACCGGGGAGCTGTTTTTT
17	TRBJ2-3	.	TRBV19	many	CASSSRTGRGITDTQYF	TGTGCCAGTAGTTCGCGGACAGGGCGGGGGATCACAGATACGCAGTATTTT
14	TRBJ1-6	.	TRBV3-1	many	CASSPRDINSPLHF	TGTGCCAGCAGCCCCCGGGACATAAATTCACCCCTCCACTTT
13	TRBJ2-5	.	TRBV7-9	few	CASSEPGKETQYF	TGTGCCAGCAGTGAGCCGGGAAAAGAGACCCAGTACTTC
15	TRBJ2-3	TRBD2	TRBV7-2	.	CASSLRSGGPDTQYF	TGTGCCAGCAGCTTACGAAGCGGGGGGCCAGATACGCAGTATTTT
17	TRBJ1-6	.	TRBV5-5	many	CASSPNMMSSYNSPLHF	TGTGCCAGCAGCCCAAATATGATGAGCTCCTATAATTCACCCCTCCACTTT
12	TRBJ2-3	TRBD2	TRBV20-1	many	CSAGTRKDTQYF	TGCAGTGCTGGGACTAGGAAGGATACGCAGTATTTT
14	TRBJ2-7	.	TRBV2	.	CASTQDRNRYEQYF	TGTGCCAGCACCCAGGACAGAAATCGATACGAGCAGTACTTC
13	TRBJ1-5	.	TRBV6-5	.	CASSLRCNQPQHF	TGTGCCAGCAGCCTCAGGTGTAATCAGCCCCAGCATTTT
18	TRBJ2-6	.	TRBV4-1	.	CASSQGQAFVTGANVLTF	TGCGCCAGCAGCCAAGGGCAGGCCTTCGTAACTGGGGCCAACGTCCTGACTTTC
14	TRBJ2-5	TRBD2	TRBV30	.	CAWDRTSGAETQYF	TGTGCCTGGGACCGGACTAGCGGGGCAGAGACCCAGTACTTC
14	TRBJ2-7	TRBD1	TRBV6-6	.	CASSPQTGRDEQYF	TGTGCCAGCAGTCCCCAGACAGGGCGAGACGAGCAGTACTTC
19	TRBJ2-7	TRBD2	TRBV7-2	few	CASSVLGSSGGPEGYEQYF	TGTGCCAGCAGCGTACTTGGGTCTAGCGGGGGCCCCGAAGGGTACGAGCAGTACTTC
13	TRBJ1-2	.	TRBV5-1	.	CASSVEGGYGYTF	TGCGCCAGCAGCGTGGAGGGGGGCTATGGCTACACCTTC
18	TRBJ2-3	.	TRBV6-2/TRBV6-3	few	CASSYPNPGGATLDTQYF	TGTGCCAGCAGTTACCCAAACCCAGGCGGGGCAACCCTGGATACGCAGTATTTT
14	TRBJ1-1	TRBD1	TRBV20-1	many	CSARDEPGQGEAFF	TGCAGTGCTAGAGATGAACCGGGACAGGGCGAAGCTTTCTTT
14	TRBJ1-4	.	TRBV29-1	many	CSVQTAATNEKLFF	TGCAGCGTCCAGACAGCCGCAACTAATGAAAAACTGTTTTTT
12	TRBJ1-6	.	TRBV28	many	CASRLTHSPLHF	TGTGCCAGCAGGCTAACACATTCACCCCTCCACTTT
14	TRBJ2-7	.	TRBV20-1	many	CSARDSGRVSEQYF	TGCAGTGCTAGAGATTCAGGCAGGGTTAGCGAGCAGTACTTC
18	TRBJ2-5	TRBD2	TRBV6-1	.	CASSYGLAGDPAQETQYF	TGTGCCAGCAGTTATGGACTAGCGGGGGATCCCGCCCAAGAGACCCAGTACTTC